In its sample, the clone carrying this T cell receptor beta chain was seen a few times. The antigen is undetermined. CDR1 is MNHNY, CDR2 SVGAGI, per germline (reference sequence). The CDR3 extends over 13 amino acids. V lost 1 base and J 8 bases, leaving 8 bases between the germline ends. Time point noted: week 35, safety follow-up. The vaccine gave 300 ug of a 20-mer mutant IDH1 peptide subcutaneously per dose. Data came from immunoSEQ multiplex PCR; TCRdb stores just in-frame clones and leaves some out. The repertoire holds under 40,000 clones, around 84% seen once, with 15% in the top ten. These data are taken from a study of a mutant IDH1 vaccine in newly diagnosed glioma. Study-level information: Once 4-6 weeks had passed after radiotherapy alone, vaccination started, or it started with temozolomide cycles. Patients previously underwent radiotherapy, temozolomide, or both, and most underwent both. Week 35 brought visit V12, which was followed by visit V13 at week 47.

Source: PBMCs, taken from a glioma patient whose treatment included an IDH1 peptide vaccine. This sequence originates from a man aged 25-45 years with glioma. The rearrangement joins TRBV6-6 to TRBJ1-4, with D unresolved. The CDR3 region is CASSYWLEEKLFF. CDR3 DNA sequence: TGTGCCAGCAGTTACTGGCTAGAAGAAAAACTGTTTTTT.